This is a list of T cell receptor beta chains from one sample in a study of identifying expanded T cells in peripheral blood. Produced via immunoSEQ multiplex PCR; TCRdb's table is partial and in-frame only. The table shows some 78,000 clones, with more than 75% occurring only once. Sequencing input: blood. These receptors came from a person aged 18 to 70 in good health. The CDR3 runs from the conserved cysteine through the conserved F or W. The D gene is left open where the match is weak. A row's size may be missing; if present it is once, few, many or a size class.

>TRBJ2-5|15|.|.|TRBV7-6
CASSWAEGAQETQYF
TGTGCCAGCAGCTGGGCCGAAGGAGCGCAAGAGACCCAGTACTTC
>TRBJ2-2|14|.|.|TRBV6-1
CASRDGSNTGELFF
TGTGCCAGCAGGGATGGGTCTAACACCGGGGAGCTGTTTTTT
>TRBJ2-5|10|.|.|TRBV10-1
CASNGETQYF
TGCGCCAGCAATGGAGAGACCCAGTACTTC
>TRBJ2-1|17|.|.|TRBV11-2
CASSLRFGRPTYNEQFF
TGTGCCAGCAGCTTAAGGTTCGGCCGCCCCACCTACAATGAGCAGTTCTTC
>TRBJ2-7|15|.|.|TRBV5-1
CASSSGGDISYEQYF
TGCGCCAGCAGCTCAGGAGGGGATATCTCCTACGAGCAGTACTTC
>TRBJ1-2|14|.|.|TRBV15
CATSQWTEVYGYTF
TGTGCCACCAGCCAATGGACCGAAGTCTATGGCTACACCTTC
>TRBJ1-1|15|.|TRBD1|TRBV19
CASSMWTGGAPEAFF
TGTGCCAGTAGTATGTGGACAGGGGGCGCCCCTGAAGCTTTCTTT
>TRBJ2-7|15|.|.|TRBV4-3
CASSQGDRTTYEQYF
TGCGCCAGCAGCCAGGGAGACAGAACTACCTACGAGCAGTACTTC
>TRBJ2-2|14|.|.|TRBV18
CASSPVSAPGELFF
TGTGCCAGCTCCCCCGTTTCGGCCCCGGGGGAGCTGTTTTTT
>TRBJ1-2|13|.|.|TRBV6-6
CASTARELYGYTF
TGTGCCAGCACCGCTCGGGAGTTATATGGCTACACCTTC
>TRBJ2-3|17|.|TRBD2|TRBV9
CASSDRLAGGPADTQYF
TGTGCCAGCAGCGACCGACTAGCGGGGGGGCCAGCAGATACGCAGTATTTT
>TRBJ1-1|14|.|.|TRBV6-5
CASSYRVRVGEAFF
TGTGCCAGCAGTTACCGGGTGAGAGTTGGGGAGGCTTTCTTT
>TRBJ2-7|15|.|TRBD1|TRBV6-1
CASSVTQGATYEQYF
TGTGCCAGCAGTGTCACACAGGGGGCAACCTACGAGCAGTACTTC
>TRBJ1-1|14|.|TRBD1|TRBV29-1
CSVLPPGGNTEAFF
TGCAGCGTTTTGCCGCCAGGGGGAAACACTGAAGCTTTCTTT
>TRBJ2-7|15|.|.|TRBV7-6
CASSLGTGASYEQYF
TGTGCCAGCAGCTTAGGGACGGGGGCCTCCTACGAGCAGTACTTC
>TRBJ1-2|14|.|.|TRBV5-4
CASSAVGEPYGYTF
TGTGCCAGCAGCGCGGTGGGGGAACCCTATGGCTACACCTTC
>TRBJ1-1|13|.|.|TRBV30
CAWSGQSGTEAFF
TGTGCCTGGAGCGGACAGTCCGGGACTGAAGCTTTCTTT
>TRBJ1-1|13|.|TRBD1|TRBV11-2
CASRTGARGEAFF
TGTGCCAGCAGGACAGGGGCACGAGGTGAAGCTTTCTTT
>TRBJ2-1|17|.|TRBD2|TRBV5-1
CASSLAPSGASYNEQFF
TGCGCCAGCAGCTTGGCGCCCAGCGGGGCTTCCTACAATGAGCAGTTCTTC
>TRBJ1-3|16|.|TRBD1|TRBV2
CASSVGQAISGNTIYF
TGTGCCAGCAGCGTCGGACAGGCGATCTCTGGAAACACCATATATTTT
>TRBJ1-2|15|.|.|TRBV10-3
CAISDTTGSPSGYTF
TGTGCCATCAGTGACACTACAGGTAGTCCTAGTGGCTACACCTTC
>TRBJ1-4|13|once|TRBD1|TRBV29-1
CSVRDRNWEKLFF
TGCAGCGTGAGGGACAGAAACTGGGAAAAACTGTTTTTT
>TRBJ1-5|13|once|.|TRBV7-2
CASSSGLGQPQHF
TGTGCCAGCAGCTCAGGACTTGGACAGCCCCAGCATTTT
>TRBJ2-1|16|.|.|TRBV14
CASSQVPGSGYNEQFF
TGTGCCAGCAGCCAAGTCCCAGGGTCGGGCTACAATGAGCAGTTCTTC
>TRBJ2-7|14|.|.|TRBV6-5
CASSYGGASYEQYF
TGTGCCAGCAGTTACGGCGGGGCCTCCTACGAGCAGTACTTC
>TRBJ1-4|16|.|.|TRBV5-4
CASSLDDSSTNEKLFF
TGTGCCAGCAGCTTGGATGACAGTTCAACTAATGAAAAACTGTTTTTT
>TRBJ1-4|15|.|.|TRBV25-1
CASSEYLTYNEKLFF
TGTGCCAGCAGTGAATATCTGACTTACAATGAAAAACTGTTTTTT
>TRBJ2-1|16|once|TRBD2|TRBV4-1
CASSLTLAGGVDEQFF
TGCGCCAGCAGCCTAACTCTAGCGGGGGGGGTAGATGAGCAGTTCTTC
>TRBJ2-5|14|.|.|TRBV18
CASSPNEGGETQYF
TGTGCCAGCTCACCAAATGAAGGGGGAGAGACCCAGTACTTC
>TRBJ1-2|15|.|.|TRBV5-5
CASSLVAHNDYGYTF
TGTGCCAGCAGCTTGGTGGCCCACAATGACTATGGCTACACCTTC
>TRBJ2-3|16|.|.|TRBV5-5
CASSLQGLNPTDTQYF
TGTGCCAGCAGCTTGCAAGGGTTGAATCCCACAGATACGCAGTATTTT
>TRBJ1-3|14|.|.|TRBV6-5
CASTARNSGNTIYF
TGTGCCAGTACCGCAAGGAACTCTGGAAACACCATATATTTT